A selection of T cell receptor beta chains follows, all from one sample in a study of blood T cells in healthy people across ages. One entry per CDR3 protein, called by TCRdb with MiXCR from the 5' RACE reads. The data contain 910,000 or so distinct CDR3 sequences, roughly 47% of them singletons. Source material: blood. Every receptor here comes from a woman aged 60-75 years in good health. CDR3s include the opening cysteine and the closing phenylalanine or tryptophan. Each record gives: clone size, J gene, D gene, V gene, CDR3 DNA, CDR3 protein. D genes are given only for firm matches. Clone size is stated in some rows and not others, as once, few, many or a class when expanded.

abundance: few
j_gene: TRBJ2-7
d_gene: NA
v_gene: TRBV20-1
CDR3nt: TGCAGTGCCCTGTTGCGCGTAACCTACGAGCAGTACTTC
CDR3aa: CSALLRVTYEQYF

abundance: NA
j_gene: TRBJ2-1
d_gene: TRBD2
v_gene: TRBV29-1
CDR3nt: TGCAGCGTCGGAGGGACTAGCGGGGCCTACAATGAGCAGTTCTTC
CDR3aa: CSVGGTSGAYNEQFF

abundance: NA
j_gene: TRBJ2-5
d_gene: NA
v_gene: TRBV9
CDR3nt: TGTGCCAGCAGCGTAGTACCAGGGGGGGAGACCCAGTACTTC
CDR3aa: CASSVVPGGETQYF

abundance: few
j_gene: TRBJ1-2
d_gene: NA
v_gene: TRBV6-2/TRBV6-3
CDR3nt: TGTGCCAGCAGTTACGAAGGGATACATGGCTACACCTTC
CDR3aa: CASSYEGIHGYTF

abundance: NA
j_gene: TRBJ2-1
d_gene: NA
v_gene: TRBV21-1
CDR3nt: TGTGCCAGCAGCCGCGGGACAGGACTCCTGAGCAGCTCCTACAATGAGCAGTTCTTC
CDR3aa: CASSRGTGLLSSSYNEQFF

abundance: once
j_gene: TRBJ2-7
d_gene: NA
v_gene: TRBV10-3
CDR3nt: TGTGCCACCAGTGGGACGAACACCTCCTACGAGCAGTACTTC
CDR3aa: CATSGTNTSYEQYF

abundance: NA
j_gene: TRBJ2-3
d_gene: TRBD2
v_gene: TRBV12-3/TRBV12-4
CDR3nt: TGTGCCAGCAGTTTGTGGGAGGGCCCTTATACGCAGTATTTT
CDR3aa: CASSLWEGPYTQYF

abundance: NA
j_gene: TRBJ2-3
d_gene: TRBD2
v_gene: TRBV7-2
CDR3nt: TGTGCCAGCAGCCGGACTAGCGGGACGAATACGCAGTATTTT
CDR3aa: CASSRTSGTNTQYF

abundance: once
j_gene: TRBJ1-1
d_gene: NA
v_gene: TRBV27
CDR3nt: TGTGCCAGCAGCATCAGGGATAACACTGAAGCTTTCTTT
CDR3aa: CASSIRDNTEAFF

abundance: NA
j_gene: TRBJ2-1
d_gene: TRBD2
v_gene: TRBV20-1
CDR3nt: TGCAGTGCCATCCCCCTAGCGGGATTCAACAATGAGCAGTTCTTC
CDR3aa: CSAIPLAGFNNEQFF

abundance: NA
j_gene: TRBJ1-4
d_gene: NA
v_gene: TRBV7-9
CDR3nt: TGTGCCAGCAGCTTAGGCCGCAGGGTCAGTCAATCAACTAATGAAAAACTGTTTTTT
CDR3aa: CASSLGRRVSQSTNEKLFF

abundance: NA
j_gene: TRBJ2-7
d_gene: NA
v_gene: TRBV5-1
CDR3nt: TGCGCCAGCAGCTTGCAAGGCTCGACGAGCTCCTACGAGCAGTACTTC
CDR3aa: CASSLQGSTSSYEQYF

abundance: NA
j_gene: TRBJ2-1
d_gene: TRBD1
v_gene: TRBV29-1
CDR3nt: TGCAGCGCCCAAGGGACAGCCAACAATGAGCAGTTCTTC
CDR3aa: CSAQGTANNEQFF

abundance: NA
j_gene: TRBJ1-2
d_gene: TRBD1
v_gene: TRBV29-1
CDR3nt: TGCAGCGTCGGGACAGGGGGAAAGAACTATGGCTACACCTTC
CDR3aa: CSVGTGGKNYGYTF

abundance: NA
j_gene: TRBJ2-7
d_gene: TRBD2
v_gene: TRBV7-9
CDR3nt: TGTGCCAGCAGCCCCCTAAGCGGGAGTTTCTCCTACGAGCAGTACTTC
CDR3aa: CASSPLSGSFSYEQYF

abundance: few
j_gene: TRBJ2-3
d_gene: NA
v_gene: TRBV11-2
CDR3nt: TGTGCCAGCAGCTCCGCCCTTTGGGGGGCCCCAGCGGCAGATACGCAGTATTTT
CDR3aa: CASSSALWGAPAADTQYF

abundance: NA
j_gene: TRBJ2-7
d_gene: NA
v_gene: TRBV7-6
CDR3nt: TGTGCCAGCAGCCCCCAGGGTAGCGGACCCTACGAGCAGTACTTC
CDR3aa: CASSPQGSGPYEQYF

abundance: many
j_gene: TRBJ2-7
d_gene: TRBD2
v_gene: TRBV7-2
CDR3nt: TGTGCCAGCAGCTTAGCAGCGGGAGGTTACGAGCAGTACTTC
CDR3aa: CASSLAAGGYEQYF

abundance: NA
j_gene: TRBJ2-2
d_gene: NA
v_gene: TRBV6-5
CDR3nt: TGTGCCAGTCGAGAGTCGTCCGGGGAGCTGTTTTTT
CDR3aa: CASRESSGELFF

abundance: NA
j_gene: TRBJ2-7
d_gene: NA
v_gene: TRBV20-1
CDR3nt: TGCAGTGCTTCCAACTCGGATATCTACGAGCAGTACTTC
CDR3aa: CSASNSDIYEQYF

abundance: NA
j_gene: TRBJ2-3
d_gene: NA
v_gene: TRBV7-2
CDR3nt: TGTGCCAGCAGCTTAGTGGCGGGGTCCCCCGGACCCACAGATACGCAGTATTTT
CDR3aa: CASSLVAGSPGPTDTQYF

abundance: many
j_gene: TRBJ1-5
d_gene: TRBD1
v_gene: TRBV12-3/TRBV12-4
CDR3nt: TGTGCCAGCAACCCGGGACAGGGCCGGAAATACAATCAGCCCCAGCATTTT
CDR3aa: CASNPGQGRKYNQPQHF

abundance: few
j_gene: TRBJ2-7
d_gene: TRBD1
v_gene: TRBV20-1
CDR3nt: TGCAGTGCCGACAGGGGCGACGAGCAGTACTTC
CDR3aa: CSADRGDEQYF

abundance: NA
j_gene: TRBJ2-5
d_gene: NA
v_gene: TRBV11-2
CDR3nt: TGTGCCAGCAGCTTAGCAGGGTCCGGAGAGACCCAGTACTTC
CDR3aa: CASSLAGSGETQYF

abundance: few
j_gene: TRBJ2-3
d_gene: TRBD2
v_gene: TRBV28
CDR3nt: TGTGCCAGCAGTTTTCCCGCACCCGGGACTAGCGGGAGTGGGGATACGCAGTATTTT
CDR3aa: CASSFPAPGTSGSGDTQYF

abundance: NA
j_gene: TRBJ2-3
d_gene: NA
v_gene: TRBV28
CDR3nt: TGTGCCAGCAGTTTCCCCTCCAACAGGAGGAGGGCCGTCCCGGATACGCAGTATTTT
CDR3aa: CASSFPSNRRRAVPDTQYF

abundance: NA
j_gene: TRBJ2-1
d_gene: NA
v_gene: TRBV20-1
CDR3nt: TGCAGTGCCTCGAGACAGGAAAAGTCCCATGAGCAGTTCTTC
CDR3aa: CSASRQEKSHEQFF

abundance: few
j_gene: TRBJ1-1
d_gene: NA
v_gene: TRBV6-5
CDR3nt: TGTGCCAGCAGACTTCGGGGCACTGAAGCTTTCTTT
CDR3aa: CASRLRGTEAFF

abundance: few
j_gene: TRBJ2-7
d_gene: NA
v_gene: TRBV7-8
CDR3nt: TGTGCCAGCAGCCCTACAGGAAAAATCTCCTACGAGCAGTACTTC
CDR3aa: CASSPTGKISYEQYF

abundance: NA
j_gene: TRBJ2-7
d_gene: NA
v_gene: TRBV12-3/TRBV12-4
CDR3nt: TGTGCCAGCGGGGGGCTTGGGTACGAGCAGTACTTC
CDR3aa: CASGGLGYEQYF

abundance: NA
j_gene: TRBJ2-1
d_gene: NA
v_gene: TRBV20-1
CDR3nt: TGCAGTGCTGGGACATCGCGCTCCTACAATGAGCAGTTCTTC
CDR3aa: CSAGTSRSYNEQFF

abundance: NA
j_gene: TRBJ2-1
d_gene: TRBD1
v_gene: TRBV4-1
CDR3nt: TGCGCCAGCAGCCAAGCGGACAGGGCCTCCTACAATGAGCAGTTCTTC
CDR3aa: CASSQADRASYNEQFF

abundance: NA
j_gene: TRBJ2-7
d_gene: TRBD1
v_gene: TRBV29-1
CDR3nt: TGCAGCGTATCGGGACAGGGGATCTACGAGCAGTACTTC
CDR3aa: CSVSGQGIYEQYF

abundance: NA
j_gene: TRBJ2-4
d_gene: TRBD2
v_gene: TRBV20-1
CDR3nt: TGCAGTGCTGCACTAGCGGGAGGCCGGGACATTCAGTACTTC
CDR3aa: CSAALAGGRDIQYF

abundance: NA
j_gene: TRBJ1-2
d_gene: NA
v_gene: TRBV20-1
CDR3nt: TGCAGTGCTAGACCCAGGAATTTGGTCCGGGGGCATGGCTACACCTTC
CDR3aa: CSARPRNLVRGHGYTF

abundance: few
j_gene: TRBJ2-5
d_gene: TRBD2
v_gene: TRBV7-9
CDR3nt: TGTGCCAGCAGCTTAAGGGAGGGTGGCGACGAGACCCAGTACTTC
CDR3aa: CASSLREGGDETQYF

abundance: few
j_gene: TRBJ2-1
d_gene: NA
v_gene: TRBV20-1
CDR3nt: TGCAGTGCTAGGAATCAGGGAGCAAGCACTTACAATGAGCAGTTCTTC
CDR3aa: CSARNQGASTYNEQFF

abundance: NA
j_gene: TRBJ1-2
d_gene: TRBD1
v_gene: TRBV6-2/TRBV6-3
CDR3nt: TGTGCCAGCAGATCCACCGCCATACAGGGGAATGGCTACACCTTC
CDR3aa: CASRSTAIQGNGYTF

abundance: NA
j_gene: TRBJ2-7
d_gene: NA
v_gene: TRBV5-6
CDR3nt: TGTGCCAGCCCCCGTTTTGCAGGCCTTATGATTTCCTACGAGCAGTACTTC
CDR3aa: CASPRFAGLMISYEQYF

abundance: few
j_gene: TRBJ2-3
d_gene: TRBD2
v_gene: TRBV6-2/TRBV6-3
CDR3nt: TGTGCCAGCAAAAGCGGGGACCGCACAGATACGCAGTATTTT
CDR3aa: CASKSGDRTDTQYF

abundance: few
j_gene: TRBJ2-3
d_gene: TRBD2
v_gene: TRBV4-2
CDR3nt: TGTGCCAGCAGCCCCCTCCTAGCGGGACTCACAGATACGCAGTATTTT
CDR3aa: CASSPLLAGLTDTQYF

abundance: NA
j_gene: TRBJ1-5
d_gene: NA
v_gene: TRBV27
CDR3nt: TGTGCCAGCAGTTTAATCCCCCCTAGCAATCAGCCCCAGCATTTT
CDR3aa: CASSLIPPSNQPQHF

abundance: once
j_gene: TRBJ2-7
d_gene: TRBD2
v_gene: TRBV3-1
CDR3nt: TGTGCCAGCAGCCAAGAGACTAGCGGGGGTGGTTACGAGCAGTACTTC
CDR3aa: CASSQETSGGGYEQYF

abundance: NA
j_gene: TRBJ2-7
d_gene: TRBD1
v_gene: TRBV6-1
CDR3nt: TGTGCCAGCAGTCCCGGAATATGGACAGGGAGTTCCTACGAGCAGTACTTC
CDR3aa: CASSPGIWTGSSYEQYF

abundance: NA
j_gene: TRBJ2-7
d_gene: NA
v_gene: TRBV4-3
CDR3nt: TGCGCCAGCAGCCAAGGGAAGGGGTGCTACGAGCAGTACTTC
CDR3aa: CASSQGKGCYEQYF

abundance: few
j_gene: TRBJ2-7
d_gene: NA
v_gene: TRBV29-1
CDR3nt: TGCAGCGTTGGAACGTTACTCTACGAGCAGTACTTC
CDR3aa: CSVGTLLYEQYF

abundance: NA
j_gene: TRBJ2-7
d_gene: NA
v_gene: TRBV10-3
CDR3nt: TGTGCCATCAGTGAGTCTCTGGGAACCTACGAGCAGTACTTC
CDR3aa: CAISESLGTYEQYF

abundance: NA
j_gene: TRBJ2-3
d_gene: TRBD2
v_gene: TRBV3-1
CDR3nt: TGTGCCAGCGCCCAGCGGGGCACAGATACGCGGTATTTT
CDR3aa: CASAQRGTDTRYF